The next 14 T cell receptor beta chains were all read from a single sample in a study of long-term antiretroviral therapy in people with HIV. Runs used v3.0 of the immunoSEQ assay and were done at survey level. Some clones are missing from TCRdb's copy, which holds only in-frame ones; the method was immunoSEQ multiplex PCR. The sample contains more than 20,000 clones, around four fifths of which appear only once. The sample consisted of unsorted PBMCs, taken roughly 4 years after starting antiretroviral therapy. These TCRs come from a man between 18 and 29 years old with HIV.

The chain carries TRBV7-2 and TRBJ2-7; tentatively, D is TRBD1 or TRBD2 (6 bases each). The germline gives CDR1 SGHTA, CDR2 FQGNSA. The CDR3 sequence is 15 residues long. V was clipped by 5 bases and J by 4 bases, with 18 bases between them. The DNA for the CDR3 is TGTGCCAGCAGCGGGGGGTCGGGGGCGCTTTACGAGCAGTACTTC. As protein: CASSGGSGALYEQYF.

This clone was detected once. The V call is TRBV11-3, the J call TRBJ2-1; no clear D gene. V was shortened by 0 bases and J by 11 bases, with 8 bases between the two germline ends. Germline-derived CDR1 and CDR2 are SGHNT and YENEEA. The CDR3 has 12 residues. CDR3 coding DNA: TGTGCCAGCAGCTTAGACCCTCCAAAGCAGTTCTTC. Protein: CASSLDPPKQFF. The full variable domain, its missing parts supplied by reference TRBV11-3 and TRBJ2-1, is EAGVVQSPRYKIIEKKQPVAFWCNPISGHNTLYWYLQNLGQGPELLIRYENEEAVDDSQLPKDRFSAERLKGVDSTLKIQPAELGDSAVYLCASSLDPPKQFFGPGTRLTVL.

The chain carries TRBV11-2 and TRBJ2-5, with unresolved D. The germline V gene has CDR1 SGHAT and CDR2 FQNNGV. V was shortened by 5 bases and J by 4 bases, with 20 bases between the two germline ends. CDR3 length: 16 amino acids. CDR3 protein: CASSQRWLQPIETQYF. For the CDR3, the DNA is TGTGCCAGCAGCCAAAGGTGGCTACAGCCTATAGAGACCCAGTACTTC.

The J gene is TRBJ1-6, the V gene TRBV15, with 9 bases aligning to TRBD1. V lost 5 bases, J lost 9 bases, and 8 bases stayed unmatched. Germline V CDR1 and CDR2: LNHNV, YYDKDF (reference sequence). The CDR3 runs to 15 residues. Here the CDR3 DNA reads TGTGCCACCAGCGGTCTGACAGGGGGACTTTCACCCCTCCACTTT. It codes for CATSGLTGGLSPLHF.

The CDR3: CASSLWGQGTDTQYF. In DNA, the CDR3 is TGCGCCAGCAGCTTGTGGGGACAGGGTACAGATACGCAGTATTTT. The rearrangement uses TRBV5-1 and TRBJ2-3, with 9 bases fitting TRBD1. The CDR3 has 15 amino acids. V shed 1 base and J 3 bases; nucleotides not matched to a gene: 3. Germline CDR1 and CDR2: SGHRS and YFSETQ.

The J gene is TRBJ1-5, the V gene TRBV6-6, with D perhaps TRBD1 (5 bases). V was pared by 5 bases and J by 0 bases, with 8 bases between. The CDR3 has 14 residues. Germline CDR1 MNHNY, CDR2 SVGAGI (reference sequence). CDR3 bases: TGTGCCAGCAGTGACAGTTATAGCAATCAGCCCCAGCATTTT. It translates to CASSDSYSNQPQHF.

The rearrangement links TRBV7-9 to TRBJ1-4; D might be TRBD1 (6 bases). Trimming pared 6 bases from V and 11 bases from J, leaving 13 bases between. This CDR3 is built from 12 residues. Germline V gives CDR1 SEHNR, CDR2 FQNEAQ (reference sequence). For the CDR3, the DNA is TGTGCCAGCAGGTCAGGGGTGGAGAAACTGTTTTTT. Translated, it gives CASRSGVEKLFF.

The rearrangement links TRBV6-1 to TRBJ2-2; D possibly corresponds to TRBD2 (5 bases). CDR1 is MNHNS, CDR2 SASEGT, per germline. V was trimmed by 9 bases and J by 2 bases, leaving 13 bases between them. The CDR3 spans 14 residues. The CDR3 nucleotides are TGTGCCAGTCCGGGAACCCCAAACACCGGGGAGCTGTTTTTT. It codes for CASPGTPNTGELFF.

This clone appeared once. The chain carries TRBV27 and TRBJ2-7; 7 bases are a match to TRBD2. CDR1 and CDR2 (germline): MNHEY, SMNVEV (reference sequence). The CDR3 contains 13 residues. The ends lost 6 bases at V and 2 bases at J; junction bases unmatched: 4. The CDR3 nucleotides are TGTGCCAGCAGCCTAGCGGAGACCTACGAGCAGTACTTC. Amino acid sequence: CASSLAETYEQYF.

The chain is built from TRBV27 and TRBJ1-1, with no clear D. The germline gives CDR1 MNHEY, CDR2 SMNVEV (reference sequence). The ends were cut back, 6 bases at V and 8 bases at J, with 16 bases in the middle. CDR3 length: 13 amino acids. The CDR3 reads CASRRFLETEAFF. DNA of the CDR3: TGTGCCAGCAGGAGGTTTTTAGAGACAGAAGCTTTCTTT.

J is TRBJ2-2 and V is TRBV2; D unresolved. Germline V lookup: CDR1 SNHLY, CDR2 FYNNEI. The CDR3 contains 12 residues. V lost 8 bases and J lost 0, with 4 bases in between. CDR3 residues: CASPANTGELFF. The CDR3 DNA follows: TGTGCCAGCCCAGCGAACACCGGGGAGCTGTTTTTT.

This chain connects TRBV28 to TRBJ1-1; no clear D gene. Germline V gene lookup returns CDR1 MDHEN and CDR2 SYDVKM. The CDR3 is 14 amino acids. With 2 bases removed from V and 0 bases from J, the gap between germline ends came to 7 bases. The CDR3 DNA reads TGTGCCAGCAGTTTACACAGCATGAACACTGAAGCTTTCTTT. This encodes CASSLHSMNTEAFF. Together with reference TRBV28 and TRBJ1-1, the CDR3 gives the full variable domain: DVKVTQSSRYLVKRTGEKVFLECVQDMDHENMFWYRQDPGLGLRLIYFSYDVKMKEKGDIPEGYSVSREKKERFSLILESASTNQTSMYLCASSLHSMNTEAFFGQGTRLTVV.

This clone was recorded only once. The rearrangement uses TRBV29-1 and TRBJ1-1; TRBD1 agrees at 7 bases. The CDR3 consists of 13 residues. The V gene end was trimmed by 4 bases and the J gene end by 1 base; junction bases not matched to a gene: 3. Germline V CDR1 and CDR2: SQVTM, ANQGSEA. CDR3 sequence: CSVAWTGNTEAFF. DNA of the CDR3: TGCAGCGTTGCCTGGACAGGGAACACTGAAGCTTTCTTT.

V gene TRBV6-1 combines with J gene TRBJ1-6, with D perhaps matching TRBD1 (5 bases). Trimming cost V 0 bases and J 14 bases, with 17 bases left between them. The CDR3 loop spans 15 amino acids. CDR1 MNHNS and CDR2 SASEGT come from the germline V gene. The CDR3 sequence: CASSEATGGRGTLHF. For the CDR3, the DNA is TGTGCCAGCAGTGAAGCAACGGGGGGACGGGGGACCCTCCACTTT.